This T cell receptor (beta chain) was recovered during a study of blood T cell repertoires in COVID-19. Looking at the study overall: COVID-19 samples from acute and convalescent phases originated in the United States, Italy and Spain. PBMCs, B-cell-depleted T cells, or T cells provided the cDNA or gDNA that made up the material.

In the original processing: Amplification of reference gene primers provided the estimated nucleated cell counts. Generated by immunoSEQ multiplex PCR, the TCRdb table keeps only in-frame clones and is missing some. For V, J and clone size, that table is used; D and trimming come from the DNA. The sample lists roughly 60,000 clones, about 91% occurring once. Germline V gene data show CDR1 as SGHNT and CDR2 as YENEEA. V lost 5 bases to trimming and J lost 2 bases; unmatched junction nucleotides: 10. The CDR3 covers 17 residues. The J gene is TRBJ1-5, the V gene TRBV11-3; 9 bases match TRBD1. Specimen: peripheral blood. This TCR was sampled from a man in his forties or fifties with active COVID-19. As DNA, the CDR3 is TGTGCCAGCAGCCCCCCGTGGGACAGGGCTTGCAATCAGCCCCAGCATTTT. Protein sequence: CASSPPWDRACNQPQHF.